These 12 T cell receptor beta chains came from one sample sequenced in a study of T-cell memory formation after mild COVID-19. TCRdb re-called the 5' RACE reads through MiXCR, storing one row per CDR3 protein. The sample contains a few hundred thousand distinct CDR3 sequences, about 22% of which appear only once. Source material: PBMCs or a T cell subset sorted from them (not recorded which). Every receptor here comes from an adult woman who had mild COVID-19 (a few samples of this study predate the infection). Cell type and time point are not known.

This clonotype occurred many times. This sequence joins TRBV10-3 and TRBJ1-2; D gene unclear. The CDR3 is made up of 15 amino acids. Per the germline V gene, CDR1 is ENHRY and CDR2 is SYGVKD. V was shortened by 7 bases and J by 2 bases, with 17 bases between the two germline ends. The CDR3 region is CAINGNPSLNYGYTF. Here the CDR3 DNA reads TGTGCCATCAACGGAAACCCCTCGTTAAACTATGGCTACACCTTC.

Many counts were recorded for this clonotype. This chain connects TRBV5-1 to TRBJ2-2, with D possibly matching TRBD2 (6 bases). In germline, CDR1 is SGHRS, CDR2 YFSETQ. The CDR3 contains 17 residues. Between the trimmed V and J ends, which lost 4 bases and 0 bases, there was a span of 16 bases. The CDR3 nucleotides are TGCGCCAGCAGCCGCAACCGGGACTCGTCGAACACCGGGGAGCTGTTTTTT. Translation gives CASSRNRDSSNTGELFF.

There are a few counts of this clonotype. The V call is TRBV24-1, the J call TRBJ1-5; D not resolved. This CDR3 region has 12 residues. Trimming stripped 7 bases from V and 3 bases from J, with 6 bases between. In germline, CDR1 is KGHDR, CDR2 SFDVKD. CDR3 in DNA: TGTGCCACCAGCGGGGACAATCAGCCCCAGCATTTT. It specifies CATSGDNQPQHF.

CDR3: CASSQDPPSVSYNEQFF. The CDR3 nucleotides are TGTGCCAGCAGCCAAGATCCCCCCAGCGTTTCCTACAATGAGCAGTTCTTC. This rearrangement joins TRBV4-2 to TRBJ2-1; D remains ambiguous. Germline CDR1 LGHNA, CDR2 YNFKEQ. Trimming stripped 0 bases from V and 1 base from J, with 13 bases between. CDR3 length equals 17 residues.

This sequence joins TRBV4-3 and TRBJ2-3, with TRBD2 matching over 7 bases. Germline V gene data show CDR1 as LGHNA and CDR2 as YSLEER. V gave up 4 bases and J gave up 10 bases; unmatched junction bases: 5. The CDR3 has 12 amino acids. The chain's CDR3 is CASSLGLGSQYF. DNA of the CDR3: TGCGCCAGCAGCCTCGGACTAGGCTCGCAGTATTTT.

V and J are TRBV2 and TRBJ1-5; TRBD1 is a possible D gene (6 bases). Per the germline V gene, CDR1 is SNHLY and CDR2 is FYNNEI. V was trimmed by 8 bases and J by 7 bases, leaving 21 bases between them. The CDR3 consists of 15 residues. The CDR3 spells CASLRSEGGGQPQHF. DNA for the CDR3: TGTGCCAGCCTCAGGTCGGAAGGGGGAGGGCAGCCCCAGCATTTT.

This chain joins TRBV24-1 and TRBJ2-5; D may correspond to TRBD1 or TRBD2 (5 bases each). Trimming removed 3 bases at V and 5 bases at J, with 18 bases between. The CDR3 has 16 amino acids. Per the germline V gene, CDR1 is KGHDR and CDR2 is SFDVKD. The CDR3 spells CATSDTPGPIGETQYF. CDR3 in DNA: TGTGCCACCAGTGATACGCCGGGGCCGATTGGGGAGACCCAGTACTTC.

The chain carries TRBV5-1 and TRBJ1-1, with a possible D match to TRBD1 (6 bases). The CDR3 loop spans 15 amino acids. In germline, CDR1 is SGHRS, CDR2 YFSETQ. The V end was cut by 3 bases, the J end by 3 bases, with 15 bases between. The CDR3: CASSSTPSGDTEAFF. CDR3 DNA sequence: TGCGCCAGCAGCTCGACACCATCAGGGGACACTGAAGCTTTCTTT. Drawing the rest from reference TRBV5-1 and TRBJ1-1, the complete variable domain is KAGVTQTPRYLIKTRGQQVTLSCSPISGHRSVSWYQQTPGQGLQFLFEYFSETQRNKGNFPGRFSGRQFSNSRSEMNVSTLELGDSALYLCASSSTPSGDTEAFFGQGTRLTVV.

The rearrangement links TRBV19 to TRBJ2-1; TRBD2 agrees at 9 bases. Germline V gene sequence: CDR1 LNHDA, CDR2 SQIVND (reference sequence). This CDR3 comprises 15 residues. The V gene end was trimmed by 3 bases and the J gene end by 5 bases; junction bases not matched to a gene: 5. DNA of the CDR3: TGTGCCAGTAGTATCGAGGCTAGCGGGAACAATGAGCAGTTCTTC. Translating gives CASSIEASGNNEQFF.

V is TRBV9 and J is TRBJ2-7; D not certain. The CDR3 covers 15 residues. The germline V gene encodes CDR1 SGDLS and CDR2 YYNGEE. V lost 3 bases to trimming and J lost 3 bases, with 16 bases between them. The CDR3 here is CASSAAIDPDYEQYF. DNA of the CDR3: TGTGCCAGCAGCGCCGCGATCGACCCGGACTACGAGCAGTACTTC.

The chain has TRBV4-2 and TRBJ2-7; 9 bases are a match to TRBD2. The V gene's germline CDR1 is LGHNA and CDR2 YNFKEQ. The junction had 10 bases not matched to a gene; V was cut back by 0 bases and J by 4 bases. CDR3 length equals 17 residues. CDR3 in DNA: TGTGCCAGCAGCCAAGAGGGAGCTAGCGGGATCACTTACGAGCAGTACTTC. It specifies CASSQEGASGITYEQYF.

This sequence joins TRBV20-1 and TRBJ2-1; D gene uncertain. The V end was cut by 6 bases, the J end by 4 bases, with 4 bases between. The germline gives CDR1 DFQATT, CDR2 SNEGSKA (reference sequence). The CDR3 contains 10 residues. The CDR3 DNA follows: TGCAGTGCAAAGTACAATGAGCAGTTCTTC. It translates to CSAKYNEQFF.